Listed below are T cell receptor beta chains from one sample, sequenced in a study of shared clonotypes between healthy human individuals. The method was immunoSEQ multiplex PCR; TCRdb's version includes in-frame clones alone and lacks a portion of them. Of more than 550,000 clones listed, about nine tenths are singletons. What was sequenced was memory CD8+ T cells from PBMCs. All receptors derive from a man between 18 and 29 years old in good health. Some clones in this sample may be carry-over from other donors' samples. Each CDR3 is given with its conserved first and last residue. Fields, in order: D gene, clone size, V gene, J gene, CDR3 DNA, CDR3 protein. A D gene is named only where the DNA matches it firmly. Clone size is given for some rows only: seen once, a few or many times, or a class if the clone is expanded.

d_gene: NA
abundance: NA
v_gene: TRBV9
j_gene: TRBJ1-3
CDR3nt: TGTGCCAGCAGCGTCAGGGGCTCTGGAAACACCATATATTTT
CDR3aa: CASSVRGSGNTIYF

d_gene: TRBD1
abundance: NA
v_gene: TRBV18
j_gene: TRBJ2-7
CDR3nt: TGTGCCAGTTCGGACAGGGGGGCCTACGAGCAGTACTTC
CDR3aa: CASSDRGAYEQYF

d_gene: NA
abundance: NA
v_gene: TRBV4-3
j_gene: TRBJ2-3
CDR3nt: TGCGCCAGCAGCCAAGAGATCGCCCCCTCCACAGATACGCAGTATTTT
CDR3aa: CASSQEIAPSTDTQYF

d_gene: TRBD2
abundance: NA
v_gene: TRBV11-2
j_gene: TRBJ2-7
CDR3nt: TGTGCCAGCAGCTTAGCTAGCGGGCAAACCTACGAGCAGTACTTC
CDR3aa: CASSLASGQTYEQYF

d_gene: NA
abundance: NA
v_gene: TRBV28
j_gene: TRBJ1-1
CDR3nt: TGTGCCAGCAGTTTACAGTCGAACACTGAAGCTTTCTTT
CDR3aa: CASSLQSNTEAFF

d_gene: TRBD1
abundance: NA
v_gene: TRBV28
j_gene: TRBJ1-1
CDR3nt: TGTGCCAGCAGTTTAGTGGGACAGGGGGTAATGAACACTGAAGCTTTCTTT
CDR3aa: CASSLVGQGVMNTEAFF

d_gene: TRBD1
abundance: NA
v_gene: TRBV5-4
j_gene: TRBJ2-7
CDR3nt: TGTGCCAGCAGCCCAGAAGTGGGACAGTCCTACGAGCAGTACTTC
CDR3aa: CASSPEVGQSYEQYF

d_gene: NA
abundance: NA
v_gene: TRBV2
j_gene: TRBJ2-7
CDR3nt: TGTGCCACCCAACTCCCGGACCTGGCCTACGAGCAGTACTTC
CDR3aa: CATQLPDLAYEQYF

d_gene: NA
abundance: NA
v_gene: TRBV29-1
j_gene: TRBJ2-7
CDR3nt: TGCAGCGTCGACGTACCCTACTCCTACGAGCAGTACTTC
CDR3aa: CSVDVPYSYEQYF

d_gene: TRBD1
abundance: NA
v_gene: TRBV7-2
j_gene: TRBJ1-2
CDR3nt: TGTGCCAGCAGCCCGCTCTGGGACAGGCATAACTATGGCTACACCTTC
CDR3aa: CASSPLWDRHNYGYTF

d_gene: NA
abundance: NA
v_gene: TRBV6-5
j_gene: TRBJ2-7
CDR3nt: TGTGCCAGCACCCCCCCGGACTGGCCCTACGAGCAGTACTTC
CDR3aa: CASTPPDWPYEQYF

d_gene: NA
abundance: NA
v_gene: TRBV5-6
j_gene: TRBJ1-2
CDR3nt: TGTGCCAGCAGCTCATACATCGGAGGCTACACCTTC
CDR3aa: CASSSYIGGYTF

d_gene: NA
abundance: NA
v_gene: TRBV7-3
j_gene: TRBJ1-5
CDR3nt: TGTGCCAGCAGCTTATGGGGCGGGCAGCCCCAGCATTTT
CDR3aa: CASSLWGGQPQHF

d_gene: TRBD2
abundance: once
v_gene: TRBV13
j_gene: TRBJ2-2
CDR3nt: TGTGCCAGCAGCTCTCCGGGACTAGCGGGAGTGCCCGGTCGGACCGGGGAGCTGTTTTTT
CDR3aa: CASSSPGLAGVPGRTGELFF

d_gene: NA
abundance: NA
v_gene: TRBV19
j_gene: TRBJ2-7
CDR3nt: TGTGCCAGTAGTTTGGGGAGTGGGCCCTACGAGCAGTACTTC
CDR3aa: CASSLGSGPYEQYF

d_gene: NA
abundance: NA
v_gene: TRBV9
j_gene: TRBJ2-7
CDR3nt: TGTGCCAGCAACGAACAGGGAAGCTCCTACGAGCAGTACTTC
CDR3aa: CASNEQGSSYEQYF

d_gene: NA
abundance: NA
v_gene: TRBV6-5
j_gene: TRBJ2-5
CDR3nt: TGTGCCAGCAGTTACTCGATGGGACAAGAGACCCAGTACTTC
CDR3aa: CASSYSMGQETQYF

d_gene: NA
abundance: NA
v_gene: TRBV29-1
j_gene: TRBJ1-2
CDR3nt: TGCAGCGTTGAATTTTATACCCAGGCAACCTATGGCTACACCTTC
CDR3aa: CSVEFYTQATYGYTF

d_gene: TRBD1
abundance: NA
v_gene: TRBV9
j_gene: TRBJ1-1
CDR3nt: TGTGCCAGCAGCGTAGTTTCAGGGGGGAACACTGAAGCTTTCTTT
CDR3aa: CASSVVSGGNTEAFF

d_gene: NA
abundance: NA
v_gene: TRBV5-1
j_gene: TRBJ2-7
CDR3nt: TGCGCCAGCAGCTTCCGGGACAATCCCTACGAGCAGTACTTC
CDR3aa: CASSFRDNPYEQYF

d_gene: NA
abundance: few
v_gene: TRBV6-5
j_gene: TRBJ1-1
CDR3nt: TGTGCCAGCAGTTACGGCAGCGAAGCTTTCTTT
CDR3aa: CASSYGSEAFF

d_gene: TRBD2
abundance: NA
v_gene: TRBV19
j_gene: TRBJ2-1
CDR3nt: TGTGCCAGTAGATCGAGGACTAGCGCCTTTAATGAGCAGTTCTTC
CDR3aa: CASRSRTSAFNEQFF

d_gene: TRBD2
abundance: NA
v_gene: TRBV19
j_gene: TRBJ2-1
CDR3nt: TGTGCCAGTAGTATATTAGCGGGAGTAGCCAATGAGCAGTTCTTC
CDR3aa: CASSILAGVANEQFF

d_gene: NA
abundance: NA
v_gene: TRBV27
j_gene: TRBJ1-1
CDR3nt: TGTGCCAGCAGTTACAGGGCAGGAGTGAACACTGAAGCTTTCTTT
CDR3aa: CASSYRAGVNTEAFF

d_gene: TRBD2
abundance: NA
v_gene: TRBV28
j_gene: TRBJ2-7
CDR3nt: TGTGCCAGCAGTTTCTTCCCACGCGGGAGCTACGAGCAGTACTTC
CDR3aa: CASSFFPRGSYEQYF

d_gene: NA
abundance: NA
v_gene: TRBV7-3
j_gene: TRBJ2-1
CDR3nt: TGTGCCAGCAGCCCCCGAGCGCCGAGCTCCTACAATGAGCAGTTCTTC
CDR3aa: CASSPRAPSSYNEQFF

d_gene: NA
abundance: NA
v_gene: TRBV27
j_gene: TRBJ1-1
CDR3nt: TGTGCCAGCAGTTTGCGAGGGCACAACACTGAAGCTTTCTTT
CDR3aa: CASSLRGHNTEAFF

d_gene: TRBD1
abundance: NA
v_gene: TRBV6-1
j_gene: TRBJ1-2
CDR3nt: TGTGCCAGCAGCGGGCTGGGGGGACAGGACTACACCTTC
CDR3aa: CASSGLGGQDYTF

d_gene: NA
abundance: NA
v_gene: TRBV19
j_gene: TRBJ1-1
CDR3nt: TGTGCCAGTAGTAACAGGGAAAGTCTGAACACTGAAGCTTTCTTT
CDR3aa: CASSNRESLNTEAFF

d_gene: NA
abundance: NA
v_gene: TRBV7-9
j_gene: TRBJ2-7
CDR3nt: TGTGCCAGCAGCCCCACCTCTACGGTACTATCCTACGAGCAGTACTTC
CDR3aa: CASSPTSTVLSYEQYF

d_gene: NA
abundance: NA
v_gene: TRBV6-5
j_gene: TRBJ1-2
CDR3nt: TGTGCCAGCAGTTACAGGGGCTCGAACTATGGCTACACCTTC
CDR3aa: CASSYRGSNYGYTF

d_gene: NA
abundance: once
v_gene: TRBV9
j_gene: TRBJ1-1
CDR3nt: TGTGCCAGCAGCGTAGGTCAGGGTGAAGCTTTCTTT
CDR3aa: CASSVGQGEAFF

d_gene: NA
abundance: many
v_gene: TRBV29-1
j_gene: TRBJ1-1
CDR3nt: TGCAGCGTTGATGGTCGCCAGGGCCTTATGAACACTGAAGCTTTCTTT
CDR3aa: CSVDGRQGLMNTEAFF

d_gene: NA
abundance: NA
v_gene: TRBV7-6
j_gene: TRBJ2-7
CDR3nt: TGTGCCAGCAGCGGACCCGGGGCCTACGAGCAGTACTTC
CDR3aa: CASSGPGAYEQYF

d_gene: NA
abundance: NA
v_gene: TRBV5-6
j_gene: TRBJ2-7
CDR3nt: TGTGCCAGCAGCTTGGAGGGCGAAGGGGTGAGAGAGCAGTACTTC
CDR3aa: CASSLEGEGVREQYF

d_gene: NA
abundance: once
v_gene: TRBV5-4
j_gene: TRBJ2-7
CDR3nt: TGTGCCAGCAGCTTGGGGAGGGTTTCCGAGCAGTACTTC
CDR3aa: CASSLGRVSEQYF

d_gene: NA
abundance: NA
v_gene: TRBV4-2
j_gene: TRBJ2-5
CDR3nt: TGTGCCAGCAGCCAAGAATGGGCTCAAGAGACCCAGTACTTC
CDR3aa: CASSQEWAQETQYF

d_gene: NA
abundance: NA
v_gene: TRBV19
j_gene: TRBJ2-7
CDR3nt: TGTGCCAGTAGTATTCCTCGCGGGGAAGCCTACGAGCAGTACTTC
CDR3aa: CASSIPRGEAYEQYF

d_gene: TRBD1
abundance: NA
v_gene: TRBV4-1
j_gene: TRBJ1-5
CDR3nt: TGCGCCAGCAGCCGACGGACAGGGCTCCATCAGCCCCAGCATTTT
CDR3aa: CASSRRTGLHQPQHF

d_gene: NA
abundance: NA
v_gene: TRBV14
j_gene: TRBJ1-1
CDR3nt: TGTGCCAGCAGCCAAGGGATCCTACCACTCGCGGGAGCTTTCTTT
CDR3aa: CASSQGILPLAGAFF

d_gene: NA
abundance: NA
v_gene: TRBV29-1
j_gene: TRBJ2-1
CDR3nt: TGCAGCTACCGGGAGTACAATGAGCAGTTCTTC
CDR3aa: CSYREYNEQFF

d_gene: NA
abundance: NA
v_gene: TRBV10-3
j_gene: TRBJ2-7
CDR3nt: TGTGCCATCAGTGGACTCAGCTCCTACGAGCAGTACTTC
CDR3aa: CAISGLSSYEQYF

d_gene: TRBD1
abundance: NA
v_gene: TRBV5-1
j_gene: TRBJ1-2
CDR3nt: TGCGCCAGCAGCTTGCCGACAGGGGCCTGGGTTGGCTACACCTTC
CDR3aa: CASSLPTGAWVGYTF

d_gene: TRBD1
abundance: NA
v_gene: TRBV7-6
j_gene: TRBJ2-3
CDR3nt: TGTGCCAGCAGCTTAGTCCGACAGGGGTCTAATAGGGCTACGCAGTATTTT
CDR3aa: CASSLVRQGSNRATQYF

d_gene: NA
abundance: few
v_gene: TRBV28
j_gene: TRBJ2-7
CDR3nt: TGTGCCAGCAGTTTTTCTCCGGAACCCTACGAGCAGTACTTC
CDR3aa: CASSFSPEPYEQYF

d_gene: TRBD2
abundance: many
v_gene: TRBV5-6
j_gene: TRBJ2-1
CDR3nt: TGTGCCAGCAGCCTGGGACTACCCCACAATGAGCAGTTCTTC
CDR3aa: CASSLGLPHNEQFF

d_gene: NA
abundance: NA
v_gene: TRBV27
j_gene: TRBJ2-7
CDR3nt: TGTGCCAGCAGTCTACTTACAGGGACCTCCTACGAGCAGTACTTC
CDR3aa: CASSLLTGTSYEQYF

d_gene: NA
abundance: NA
v_gene: TRBV7-3
j_gene: TRBJ2-7
CDR3nt: TGTGCCAGCAGCTCCAATCTTCGGGACGAGCAGTACTTC
CDR3aa: CASSSNLRDEQYF

d_gene: NA
abundance: NA
v_gene: TRBV6-1
j_gene: TRBJ1-5
CDR3nt: TGTGCCAGCAGTGAAGATAGGAGGGGTTGGTTTCAGCCCCAGCATTTT
CDR3aa: CASSEDRRGWFQPQHF

d_gene: NA
abundance: NA
v_gene: TRBV4-3
j_gene: TRBJ2-4
CDR3nt: TGCGCCAGCAGCCAAGATTGGACCGGGACGGGGAAAAACATTCAGTACTTC
CDR3aa: CASSQDWTGTGKNIQYF

d_gene: TRBD2
abundance: NA
v_gene: TRBV5-1
j_gene: TRBJ2-3
CDR3nt: TGCGCCAGCAGCGGATTTCTAGCGGGAGAGCGTACAGATACGCAGTATTTT
CDR3aa: CASSGFLAGERTDTQYF

d_gene: NA
abundance: few
v_gene: TRBV9
j_gene: TRBJ2-3
CDR3nt: TGTGCCAGCAGCGTAGCCACAGATACGCAGTATTTT
CDR3aa: CASSVATDTQYF

d_gene: NA
abundance: NA
v_gene: TRBV5-1
j_gene: TRBJ2-7
CDR3nt: TGCGCCAGTACGGGGCGCCCTGGGAACGAGCAGTACTTC
CDR3aa: CASTGRPGNEQYF

d_gene: NA
abundance: NA
v_gene: TRBV7-7
j_gene: TRBJ2-2
CDR3nt: TGTGCCAGCAGCTTTGGGGGGACCGGGGAGCTGTTTTTT
CDR3aa: CASSFGGTGELFF

d_gene: NA
abundance: NA
v_gene: TRBV28
j_gene: TRBJ2-7
CDR3nt: TGTGCCAGCAGTTTTCCCTCCACGGACTCAGTACGGTGGGAGCAGTACTTC
CDR3aa: CASSFPSTDSVRWEQYF

d_gene: NA
abundance: NA
v_gene: TRBV28
j_gene: TRBJ2-7
CDR3nt: TGTGCCAGCAGTTTAACAGTATCCTACGAGCAGTACTTC
CDR3aa: CASSLTVSYEQYF

d_gene: NA
abundance: NA
v_gene: TRBV28
j_gene: TRBJ2-7
CDR3nt: TGTGCCAGCACCCTCGACAGGCACCCCTCCTACGAGCAGTACTTC
CDR3aa: CASTLDRHPSYEQYF

d_gene: NA
abundance: NA
v_gene: TRBV6-6
j_gene: TRBJ2-1
CDR3nt: TGTGCCAGCAGCCCTTTGACTGGGGATGAGCAGTTCTTC
CDR3aa: CASSPLTGDEQFF

d_gene: NA
abundance: NA
v_gene: TRBV11-2
j_gene: TRBJ2-1
CDR3nt: TGTGCCAGCAGCGAAACCGGGTCCCGAAGATCCAATGAGCAGTTCTTC
CDR3aa: CASSETGSRRSNEQFF

d_gene: NA
abundance: NA
v_gene: TRBV29-1
j_gene: TRBJ2-7
CDR3nt: TGCAGCGTGGCGGGGGACAGCGCCTACGAGCAGTACTTC
CDR3aa: CSVAGDSAYEQYF